Listed below are T cell receptor beta chains from one sample, sequenced in a study of blood T cell repertoires in COVID-19. The data were produced by immunoSEQ multiplex PCR, yet TCRdb's version contains in-frame clones alone and is incomplete. The sample holds fewer than 200,000 clones, 75% to 85% seen once. Sequencing was done on a sample of PBMCs or T cells enriched from blood (not recorded which). The source of these receptors is a man aged 45-65 years who had recovered from COVID-19. Both conserved end residues are part of each CDR3. The order of the fields is D gene, J gene, clone size, V gene, CDR3 protein, CDR3 DNA. The D gene is left open where the match is weak. Some rows mark clone size as missing; the rest say once, few, many or name a class of expanded clone.

D: .
J: TRBJ2-1
size: .
V: TRBV9
CDR3: CASSVSVVPNEQFF
DNA: TGTGCCAGCAGCGTCTCGGTTGTTCCCAATGAGCAGTTCTTC

D: .
J: TRBJ1-3
size: .
V: TRBV21-1
CDR3: CASSLPDDTGNTIYF
DNA: TGTGCCAGCAGCCTTCCCGACGACACTGGAAACACCATATATTTT

D: TRBD1
J: TRBJ1-1
size: many
V: TRBV19
CDR3: CASTPGQVLSNTEAFF
DNA: TGTGCCAGTACACCGGGACAGGTATTATCGAACACTGAAGCTTTCTTT

D: TRBD2
J: TRBJ2-1
size: .
V: TRBV5-1
CDR3: CASSLPGTSGGAENEQFF
DNA: TGCGCCAGCAGCTTACCAGGGACTAGCGGGGGGGCGGAGAATGAGCAGTTCTTC

D: .
J: TRBJ2-7
size: .
V: TRBV5-6
CDR3: CASSLTASEQYF
DNA: TGTGCCAGCAGCCTGACTGCAAGCGAGCAGTACTTC

D: TRBD2
J: TRBJ2-2
size: .
V: TRBV7-3
CDR3: CASSRTGTSVGELFF
DNA: TGTGCCAGCAGCCGGACCGGGACTAGCGTCGGGGAGCTGTTTTTT

D: TRBD2
J: TRBJ2-3
size: .
V: TRBV2
CDR3: CASTTQGLAGYTQYF
DNA: TGTGCCAGCACAACCCAGGGACTAGCGGGATATACGCAGTATTTT

D: TRBD1
J: TRBJ2-2
size: .
V: TRBV3-1/TRBV3-2
CDR3: CASSLRTGGGELFF
DNA: TGTGCCAGCAGCCTTCGGACAGGGGGCGGGGAGCTGTTTTTT

D: TRBD1
J: TRBJ1-6
size: .
V: TRBV10-2
CDR3: CASMAWGQGDSPLHF
DNA: TGCGCCAGCATGGCCTGGGGACAGGGAGATTCACCCCTCCACTTT

D: TRBD2
J: TRBJ2-5
size: .
V: TRBV7-9
CDR3: CASSLWLAGGGETQYF
DNA: TGTGCCAGCAGCTTGTGGCTAGCGGGGGGTGGAGAGACCCAGTACTTC

D: .
J: TRBJ1-1
size: .
V: TRBV7-9
CDR3: CASSLRENTEAFF
DNA: TGTGCCAGCAGCTTGAGGGAGAACACTGAAGCTTTCTTT

D: .
J: TRBJ1-3
size: .
V: TRBV24-1
CDR3: CATSDPRGSGNTIYF
DNA: TGTGCCACCAGTGACCCCAGGGGTTCTGGAAACACCATATATTTT

D: TRBD2
J: TRBJ2-3
size: .
V: TRBV3-1/TRBV3-2
CDR3: CASSLGLAGGETAQYF
DNA: TGTGCCAGCAGCCTTGGACTAGCGGGGGGGGAGACGGCGCAGTATTTT

D: .
J: TRBJ1-5
size: .
V: TRBV2
CDR3: CASSVRGMGQPQHF
DNA: TGTGCCAGCAGTGTCAGGGGCATGGGTCAGCCCCAGCATTTT

D: TRBD1
J: TRBJ2-1
size: .
V: TRBV3-1/TRBV3-2
CDR3: CASSPAGTGVRNEQFF
DNA: TGTGCCAGCAGCCCGGCCGGGACAGGGGTTAGGAATGAGCAGTTCTTC

D: TRBD1
J: TRBJ1-3
size: few
V: TRBV5-1
CDR3: CASMDRGYDSGNTIYF
DNA: TGCGCCAGCATGGACAGGGGTTATGACTCTGGAAACACCATATATTTT

D: TRBD2
J: TRBJ2-3
size: .
V: TRBV2
CDR3: CASSEDSPGLAGDTDTQYF
DNA: TGTGCCAGCAGTGAAGATTCGCCGGGACTAGCGGGCGACACAGATACGCAGTATTTT

D: .
J: TRBJ1-2
size: once
V: TRBV9
CDR3: CASSSPRNYGYTF
DNA: TGTGCCAGCAGCTCACCCCGGAACTATGGCTACACCTTC

D: TRBD1
J: TRBJ1-2
size: .
V: TRBV2
CDR3: CASSDTIGNRGSYGYTF
DNA: TGTGCCAGCAGTGACACCATCGGAAACAGGGGAAGCTATGGCTACACCTTC

D: TRBD1
J: TRBJ1-1
size: .
V: TRBV29-1
CDR3: CSVKTGGTEAFF
DNA: TGCAGCGTAAAAACAGGGGGCACTGAAGCTTTCTTT

D: .
J: TRBJ1-5
size: .
V: TRBV28
CDR3: CATRQDSNQPQHF
DNA: TGTGCCACCAGACAGGATTCTAATCAGCCCCAGCATTTT

D: TRBD2
J: TRBJ2-2
size: .
V: TRBV24-1
CDR3: CATSGPSGGLTGELFF
DNA: TGTGCCACCAGTGGTCCTAGCGGGGGTTTGACCGGGGAGCTGTTTTTT

D: .
J: TRBJ1-1
size: .
V: TRBV19
CDR3: CASVSTLPNTEAFF
DNA: TGTGCCAGCGTTTCTACCCTACCGAACACTGAAGCTTTCTTT

D: .
J: TRBJ1-5
size: .
V: TRBV19
CDR3: CASSMGSVGVRQPQHF
DNA: TGTGCCAGTAGTATGGGTAGTGTAGGGGTACGGCAGCCCCAGCATTTT

D: TRBD1
J: TRBJ1-5
size: .
V: TRBV27
CDR3: CASSYRGLNQPQHF
DNA: TGTGCCAGCAGTTACAGGGGGCTCAATCAGCCCCAGCATTTT

D: .
J: TRBJ2-7
size: .
V: TRBV7-9
CDR3: CASSLVGQSYEQYF
DNA: TGTGCCAGCAGCTTAGTGGGACAATCCTACGAGCAGTACTTC

D: TRBD1
J: TRBJ1-1
size: .
V: TRBV7-9
CDR3: CASSPLTGANTEAFF
DNA: TGTGCCAGCAGCCCGTTGACAGGGGCGAACACTGAAGCTTTCTTT

D: TRBD1
J: TRBJ1-5
size: .
V: TRBV28
CDR3: CASTRGTGGYQPQHF
DNA: TGTGCCAGCACCCGCGGGACAGGGGGATATCAGCCCCAGCATTTT

D: TRBD2
J: TRBJ2-5
size: .
V: TRBV30
CDR3: CAWSVQVGGLRETQYF
DNA: TGTGCCTGGAGTGTACAGGTCGGGGGGTTGAGAGAGACCCAGTACTTC

D: TRBD1
J: TRBJ1-4
size: .
V: TRBV19
CDR3: CASPGPGTGGWGTNEKLFF
DNA: TGTGCCAGTCCTGGCCCAGGGACAGGGGGCTGGGGAACTAATGAAAAACTGTTTTTT

D: .
J: TRBJ1-1
size: .
V: TRBV28
CDR3: CASSLYGTQNTEAFF
DNA: TGTGCCAGCAGTCTCTACGGGACACAGAACACTGAAGCTTTCTTT

D: TRBD2
J: TRBJ2-5
size: .
V: TRBV6-5
CDR3: CASSRTSGETQYF
DNA: TGTGCCAGCAGCCGGACTAGCGGGGAGACCCAGTACTTC

D: TRBD1
J: TRBJ1-1
size: few
V: TRBV27
CDR3: CASVRTGGISEAFF
DNA: TGTGCCAGCGTACGGACAGGGGGCATTTCTGAAGCTTTCTTT

D: .
J: TRBJ1-6
size: .
V: TRBV9
CDR3: CASSEELGRNSPLHF
DNA: TGTGCCAGCAGCGAGGAGTTGGGGCGCAATTCACCCCTCCACTTT

D: .
J: TRBJ2-2
size: .
V: TRBV5-4
CDR3: CASSLKTGTGPTGELFF
DNA: TGTGCCAGCAGCTTGAAGACCGGGACTGGACCTACCGGGGAGCTGTTTTTT

D: TRBD1
J: TRBJ1-1
size: .
V: TRBV2
CDR3: CASRDRAEVNTEAFF
DNA: TGTGCCAGCAGGGACAGGGCAGAAGTGAACACTGAAGCTTTCTTT

D: TRBD1
J: TRBJ2-2
size: .
V: TRBV18
CDR3: CASSQGQGNTGELFF
DNA: TGTGCCAGCTCACAGGGACAGGGGAACACCGGGGAGCTGTTTTTT

D: .
J: TRBJ1-1
size: .
V: TRBV6-1
CDR3: CASSEVRFLGGEAFF
DNA: TGTGCCAGCAGTGAAGTTCGGTTCCTAGGAGGTGAAGCTTTCTTT

D: .
J: TRBJ1-2
size: .
V: TRBV12-3/TRBV12-4
CDR3: CASSPTGSYGYTF
DNA: TGTGCCAGCAGTCCCACGGGGAGTTATGGCTACACCTTC

D: .
J: TRBJ2-1
size: .
V: TRBV9
CDR3: CASSVGDEQFF
DNA: TGTGCCAGCAGCGTGGGCGATGAGCAGTTCTTC

D: TRBD1
J: TRBJ1-2
size: few
V: TRBV7-9
CDR3: CASSLGAAGGLGYTF
DNA: TGTGCCAGCAGCTTAGGTGCGGCAGGGGGCCTTGGCTACACCTTC

D: .
J: TRBJ1-1
size: .
V: TRBV30
CDR3: CAWSVLRNTWLTEAFF
DNA: TGTGCCTGGAGTGTACTTAGAAATACTTGGTTGACTGAAGCTTTCTTT

D: .
J: TRBJ1-1
size: .
V: TRBV6-5
CDR3: CASSGGNTEAFF
DNA: TGTGCCAGCAGCGGGGGGAACACTGAAGCTTTCTTT